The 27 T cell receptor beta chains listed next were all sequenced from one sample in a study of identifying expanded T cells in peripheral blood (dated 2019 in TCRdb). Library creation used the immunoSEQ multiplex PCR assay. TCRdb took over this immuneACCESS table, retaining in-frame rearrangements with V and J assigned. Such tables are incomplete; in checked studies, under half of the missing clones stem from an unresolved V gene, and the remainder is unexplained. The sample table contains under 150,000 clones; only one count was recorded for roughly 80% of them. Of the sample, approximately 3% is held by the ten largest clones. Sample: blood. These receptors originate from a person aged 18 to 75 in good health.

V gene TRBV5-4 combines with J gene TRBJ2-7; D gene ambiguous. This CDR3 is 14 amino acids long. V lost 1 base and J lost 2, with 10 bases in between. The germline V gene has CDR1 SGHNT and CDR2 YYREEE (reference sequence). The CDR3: CASSLWTETYEQYF. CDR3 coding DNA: TGTGCCAGCAGCTTGTGGACGGAGACCTACGAGCAGTACTTC.

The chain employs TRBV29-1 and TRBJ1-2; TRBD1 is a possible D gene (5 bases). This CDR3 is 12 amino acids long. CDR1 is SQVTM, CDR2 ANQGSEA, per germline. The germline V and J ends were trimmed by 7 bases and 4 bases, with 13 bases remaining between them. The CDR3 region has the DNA TGCAGCGGACAGACGCGATCCTATGGCTACACCTTC. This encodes CSGQTRSYGYTF.

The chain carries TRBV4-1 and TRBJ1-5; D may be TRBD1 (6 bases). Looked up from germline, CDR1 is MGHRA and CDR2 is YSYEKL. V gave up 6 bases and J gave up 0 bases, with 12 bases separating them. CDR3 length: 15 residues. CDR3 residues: CASSRQVNSNQPQHF. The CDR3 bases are TGCGCCAGCAGTCGACAGGTAAATAGCAATCAGCCCCAGCATTTT.

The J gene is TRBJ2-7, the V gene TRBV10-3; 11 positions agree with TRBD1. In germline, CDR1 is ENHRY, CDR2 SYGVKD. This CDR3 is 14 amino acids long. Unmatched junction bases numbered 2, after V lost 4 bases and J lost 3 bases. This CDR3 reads CAISAGQGVYEQYF. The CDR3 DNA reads TGTGCCATCAGTGCGGGACAGGGGGTCTACGAGCAGTACTTC.

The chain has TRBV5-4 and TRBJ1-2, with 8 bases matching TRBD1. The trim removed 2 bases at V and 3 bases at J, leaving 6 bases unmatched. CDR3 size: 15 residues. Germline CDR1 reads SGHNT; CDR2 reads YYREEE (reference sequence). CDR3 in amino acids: CASSLRTGMDYGYTF. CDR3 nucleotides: TGTGCCAGCAGCTTAAGGACAGGGATGGACTATGGCTACACCTTC.

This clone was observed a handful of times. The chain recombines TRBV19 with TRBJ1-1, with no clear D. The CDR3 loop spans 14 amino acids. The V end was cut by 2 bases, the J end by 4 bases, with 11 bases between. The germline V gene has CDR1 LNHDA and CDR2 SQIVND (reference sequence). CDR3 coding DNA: TGTGCCAGTAGTATAAATGGAGGTGCCACTGAAGCTTTCTTT. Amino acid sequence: CASSINGGATEAFF. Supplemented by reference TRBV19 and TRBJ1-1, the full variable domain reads DGGITQSPKYLFRKEGQNVTLSCEQNLNHDAMYWYRQDPGQGLRLIYYSQIVNDFQKGDIAEGYSVSREKKESFPLTVTSAQKNPTAFYLCASSINGGATEAFFGQGTRLTVV.

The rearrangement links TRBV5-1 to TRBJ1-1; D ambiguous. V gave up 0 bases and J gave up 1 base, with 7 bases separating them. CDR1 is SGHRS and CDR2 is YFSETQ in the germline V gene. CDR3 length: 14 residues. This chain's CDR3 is CASSLGGENTEAFF. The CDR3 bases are TGCGCCAGCAGCTTGGGCGGGGAGAACACTGAAGCTTTCTTT.

The CDR3 is CATSRETVRETQYF. For the CDR3, the DNA is TGTGCCACCAGCAGAGAGACAGTAAGGGAGACCCAGTACTTC. The chain is built from TRBV15 and TRBJ2-5, with D tentatively TRBD1 (5 bases). The ends were cut back, 0 bases at V and 5 bases at J, with 10 bases in the middle. The CDR3 runs to 14 residues. Germline loops: CDR1 LNHNV, CDR2 YYDKDF (reference sequence).

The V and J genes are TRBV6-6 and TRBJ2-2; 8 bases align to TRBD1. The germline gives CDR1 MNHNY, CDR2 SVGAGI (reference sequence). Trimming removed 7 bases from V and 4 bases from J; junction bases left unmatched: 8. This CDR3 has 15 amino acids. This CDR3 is CASKGTGGLTGELFF. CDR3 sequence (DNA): TGTGCCAGCAAGGGAACAGGGGGTCTCACCGGGGAGCTGTTTTTT.

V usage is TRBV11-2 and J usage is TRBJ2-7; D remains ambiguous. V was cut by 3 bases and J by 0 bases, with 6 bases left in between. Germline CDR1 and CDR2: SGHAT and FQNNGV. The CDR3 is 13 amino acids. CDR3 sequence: CASSLDPSYEQYF. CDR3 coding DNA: TGTGCCAGCAGCTTGGACCCCTCCTACGAGCAGTACTTC.

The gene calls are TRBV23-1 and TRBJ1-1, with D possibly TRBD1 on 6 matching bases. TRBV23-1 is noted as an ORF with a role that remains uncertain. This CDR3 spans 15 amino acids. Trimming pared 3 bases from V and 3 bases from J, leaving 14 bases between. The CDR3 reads CASSHQGQGYTEAFF. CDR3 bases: TGCGCCAGCAGTCACCAGGGGCAGGGATACACTGAAGCTTTCTTT.

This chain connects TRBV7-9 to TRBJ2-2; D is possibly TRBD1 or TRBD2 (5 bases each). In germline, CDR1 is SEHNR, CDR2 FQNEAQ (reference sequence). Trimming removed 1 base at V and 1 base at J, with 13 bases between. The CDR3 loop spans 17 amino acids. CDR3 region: CASSLVPGTGNTGELFF. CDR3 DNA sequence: TGTGCCAGCAGCTTAGTTCCCGGGACGGGGAACACCGGGGAGCTGTTTTTT.

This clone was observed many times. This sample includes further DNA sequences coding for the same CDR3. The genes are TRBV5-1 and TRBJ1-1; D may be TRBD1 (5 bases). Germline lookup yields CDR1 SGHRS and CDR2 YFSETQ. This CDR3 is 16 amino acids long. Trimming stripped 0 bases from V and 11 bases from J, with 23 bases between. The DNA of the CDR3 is TGCGCCAGCAGCTTGGGAAGCGGGACCGAACGTTCAAGGGCTTTCTTT. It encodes CASSLGSGTERSRAFF.

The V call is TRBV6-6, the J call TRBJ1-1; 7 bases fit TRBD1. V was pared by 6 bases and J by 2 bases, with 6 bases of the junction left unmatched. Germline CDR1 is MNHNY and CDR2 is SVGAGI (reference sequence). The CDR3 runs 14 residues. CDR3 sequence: CASSRGTVNTEAFF. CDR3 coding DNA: TGTGCCAGCAGCCGTGGGACAGTCAACACTGAAGCTTTCTTT.

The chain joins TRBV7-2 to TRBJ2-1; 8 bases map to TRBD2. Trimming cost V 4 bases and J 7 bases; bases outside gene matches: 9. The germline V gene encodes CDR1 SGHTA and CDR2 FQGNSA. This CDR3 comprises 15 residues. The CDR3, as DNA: TGTGCCAGCAGCTCCCGGGGGGGGCATAAGAATGAGCAGTTCTTC. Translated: CASSSRGGHKNEQFF.

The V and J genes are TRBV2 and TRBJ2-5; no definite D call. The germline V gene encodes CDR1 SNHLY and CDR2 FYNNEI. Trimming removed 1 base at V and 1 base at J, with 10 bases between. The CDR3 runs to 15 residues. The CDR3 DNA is TGTGCCAGCAGTGAAGATGGTGGCAGCCAAGAGACCCAGTACTTC. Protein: CASSEDGGSQETQYF.

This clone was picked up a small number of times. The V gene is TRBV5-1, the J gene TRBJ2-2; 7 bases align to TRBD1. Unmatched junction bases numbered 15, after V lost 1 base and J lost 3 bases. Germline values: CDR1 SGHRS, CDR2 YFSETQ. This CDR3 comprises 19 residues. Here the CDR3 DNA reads TGCGCCAGCAGCTTGAACAGTCAGGGGCGCAGGGGGTACACCGGGGAGCTGTTTTTT. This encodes CASSLNSQGRRGYTGELFF.

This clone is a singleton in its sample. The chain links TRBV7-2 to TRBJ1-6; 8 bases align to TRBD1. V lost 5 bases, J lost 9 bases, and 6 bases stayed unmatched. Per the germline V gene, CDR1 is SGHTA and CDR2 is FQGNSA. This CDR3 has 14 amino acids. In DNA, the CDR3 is TGTGCCAGCAGCCGACAGGGGAAGAGTTCACCCCTCCACTTT. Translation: CASSRQGKSSPLHF.

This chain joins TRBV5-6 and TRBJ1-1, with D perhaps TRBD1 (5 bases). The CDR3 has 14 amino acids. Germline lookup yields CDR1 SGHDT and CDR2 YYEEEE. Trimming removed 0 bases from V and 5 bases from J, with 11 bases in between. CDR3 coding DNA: TGTGCCAGCAGCTTGGTTGGGGGAGTGACTGAAGCTTTCTTT. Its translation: CASSLVGGVTEAFF.

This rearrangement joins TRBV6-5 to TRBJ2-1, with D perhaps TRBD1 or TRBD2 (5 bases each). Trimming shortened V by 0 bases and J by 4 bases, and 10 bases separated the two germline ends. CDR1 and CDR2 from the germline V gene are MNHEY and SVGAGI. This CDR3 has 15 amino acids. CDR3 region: CASSYSPGPYNEQFF. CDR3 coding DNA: TGTGCCAGCAGTTACTCGCCGGGGCCGTACAATGAGCAGTTCTTC.

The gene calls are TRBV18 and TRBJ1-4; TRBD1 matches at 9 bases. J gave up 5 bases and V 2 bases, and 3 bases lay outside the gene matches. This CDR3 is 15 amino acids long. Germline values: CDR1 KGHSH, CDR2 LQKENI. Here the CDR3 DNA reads TGTGCCAGCTCACCAGGGACAGGGAGGAATGAAAAACTGTTTTTT. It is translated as CASSPGTGRNEKLFF.

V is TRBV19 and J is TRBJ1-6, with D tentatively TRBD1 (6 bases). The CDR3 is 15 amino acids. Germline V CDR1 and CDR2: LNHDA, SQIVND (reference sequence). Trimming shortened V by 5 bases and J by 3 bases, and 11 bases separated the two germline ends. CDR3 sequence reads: CASSAQGGYNSPLHF. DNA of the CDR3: TGTGCCAGTAGTGCACAGGGAGGCTATAATTCACCCCTCCACTTT.

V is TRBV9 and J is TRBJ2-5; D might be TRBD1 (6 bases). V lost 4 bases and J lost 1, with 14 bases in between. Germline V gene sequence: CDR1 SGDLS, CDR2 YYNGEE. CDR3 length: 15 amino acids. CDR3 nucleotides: TGTGCCAGCAGCTCGGGACACTCAGGCCAAGAGACCCAGTACTTC. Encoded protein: CASSSGHSGQETQYF. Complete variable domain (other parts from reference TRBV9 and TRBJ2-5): DSGVTQTPKHLITATGQRVTLRCSPRSGDLSVYWYQQSLDQGLQFLIQYYNGEERAKGNILERFSAQQFPDLHSELNLSSLELGDSALYFCASSSGHSGQETQYFGPGTRLLVL.

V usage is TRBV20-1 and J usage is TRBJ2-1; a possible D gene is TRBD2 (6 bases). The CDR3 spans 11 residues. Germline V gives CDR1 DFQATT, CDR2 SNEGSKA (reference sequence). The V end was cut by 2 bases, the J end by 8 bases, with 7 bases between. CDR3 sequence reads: CSARWRDEQFF. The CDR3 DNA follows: TGCAGTGCTAGATGGAGGGATGAGCAGTTCTTC.

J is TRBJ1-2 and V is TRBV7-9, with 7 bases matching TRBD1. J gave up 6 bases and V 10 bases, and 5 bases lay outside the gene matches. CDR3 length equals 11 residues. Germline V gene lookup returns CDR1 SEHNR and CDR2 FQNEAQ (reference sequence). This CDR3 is CATLQGDGYTF. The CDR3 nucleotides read TGTGCCACTCTTCAGGGGGATGGCTACACCTTC.

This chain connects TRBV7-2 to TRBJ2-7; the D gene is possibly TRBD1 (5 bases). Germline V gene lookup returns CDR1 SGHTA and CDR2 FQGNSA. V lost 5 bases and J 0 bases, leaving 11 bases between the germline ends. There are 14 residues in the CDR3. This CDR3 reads CASSTRQTSYEQYF. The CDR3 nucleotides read TGTGCCAGCAGCACAAGACAGACCTCCTACGAGCAGTACTTC.

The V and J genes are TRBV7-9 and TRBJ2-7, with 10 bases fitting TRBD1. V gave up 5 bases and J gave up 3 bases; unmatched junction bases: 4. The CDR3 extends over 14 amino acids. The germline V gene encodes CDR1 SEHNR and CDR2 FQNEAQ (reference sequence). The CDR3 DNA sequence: TGTGCCAGCAGCCCTAGGGACAGGGGCTACGAGCAGTACTTC. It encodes CASSPRDRGYEQYF.